These T cell receptor beta chains were read from a single sample in a study of response to subunit inactivated influenza vaccine. TCRdb called the RT-PCR reads again in MiXCR, with one record for every CDR3 protein. Of around 500,000 distinct CDR3 sequences in the sample, roughly 9.7% are singletons; the top ten hold about 12%. Here the sequenced sample was PBMCs from blood, taken 35 to 45 days after vaccination. These receptors all come from a man in his forties or fifties who received an inactivated influenza vaccine. The CDR3 runs from the conserved cysteine through the conserved F or W. Each record gives: clone size, D gene, J gene, V gene, CDR3 DNA, CDR3 protein. A D gene is named only where the DNA matches it firmly. Part of the rows lack a size; the others show once, few, many or a class for expanded clones.

abundance: many
d_gene: NA
j_gene: TRBJ2-3
v_gene: TRBV3-1
CDR3nt: TGTGCCAGCAGCACCACTAGCACAGATACGCAGTATTTT
CDR3aa: CASSTTSTDTQYF

abundance: many
d_gene: NA
j_gene: TRBJ2-3
v_gene: TRBV20-1
CDR3nt: TGCAGTGCTAGAGAAGGCCGGTACACAGATACGCAGTATTTT
CDR3aa: CSAREGRYTDTQYF

abundance: many
d_gene: TRBD2
j_gene: TRBJ2-3
v_gene: TRBV12-3/TRBV12-4
CDR3nt: TGTGCCAGCAGCTTAGCGGGGGGGGGCACAGATACGCAGTATTTT
CDR3aa: CASSLAGGGTDTQYF

abundance: few
d_gene: NA
j_gene: TRBJ1-2
v_gene: TRBV6-2/TRBV6-3
CDR3nt: TGTGCCAGCAGTTACTCTTTCACCTCGATTGGCTACACCTTC
CDR3aa: CASSYSFTSIGYTF

abundance: few
d_gene: NA
j_gene: TRBJ1-4
v_gene: TRBV28
CDR3nt: TGTGCCAGCAGTTTTGTGGGGGGTGATGAAAAACTGTTTTTT
CDR3aa: CASSFVGGDEKLFF

abundance: NA
d_gene: TRBD1
j_gene: TRBJ2-2
v_gene: TRBV12-3/TRBV12-4
CDR3nt: TGTGCCAGCATAGGGGGCAGCAACACCGGGGAGCTGTTTTTT
CDR3aa: CASIGGSNTGELFF

abundance: NA
d_gene: NA
j_gene: TRBJ2-7
v_gene: TRBV11-2
CDR3nt: TGTGCCAGCAGCTCGGGCCCCCTTCCCACCTACGAGCAGTACTTC
CDR3aa: CASSSGPLPTYEQYF

abundance: few
d_gene: TRBD2
j_gene: TRBJ2-7
v_gene: TRBV5-1
CDR3nt: TGCGCCAGCAGCTCATTTCGGGCGGGAGGGAACGAGCAGTACTTC
CDR3aa: CASSSFRAGGNEQYF

abundance: once
d_gene: NA
j_gene: TRBJ2-1
v_gene: TRBV4-1
CDR3nt: TGCGCCAGCAGCCAAGGAGGCGGGGTGGGCTACAATGAGCAGTTCTTC
CDR3aa: CASSQGGGVGYNEQFF

abundance: many
d_gene: NA
j_gene: TRBJ2-3
v_gene: TRBV7-9
CDR3nt: TGTGCCAGCAGCCCGACTAGTACTAGCACAGATACGCAGTATTTT
CDR3aa: CASSPTSTSTDTQYF

abundance: many
d_gene: TRBD1
j_gene: TRBJ1-1
v_gene: TRBV12-3/TRBV12-4
CDR3nt: TGTGCCAGCAGACCCACAGGGGAGAACACTGAAGCTTTCTTT
CDR3aa: CASRPTGENTEAFF

abundance: many
d_gene: TRBD2
j_gene: TRBJ2-1
v_gene: TRBV20-1
CDR3nt: TGCAGTGCTAAAATAGCGTCGGGGGGGCGCAATGAGCAGTTCTTC
CDR3aa: CSAKIASGGRNEQFF

abundance: few
d_gene: TRBD2
j_gene: TRBJ2-1
v_gene: TRBV4-1
CDR3nt: TGCGCCAGCAGGTCATCCCCGGGGGGTTTTGGCAATGAGCAGTTCTTC
CDR3aa: CASRSSPGGFGNEQFF

abundance: many
d_gene: NA
j_gene: TRBJ2-7
v_gene: TRBV12-3/TRBV12-4
CDR3nt: TGTGCCAGCAGCCACTCCTACGAGCAGTACTTC
CDR3aa: CASSHSYEQYF

abundance: once
d_gene: NA
j_gene: TRBJ2-3
v_gene: TRBV7-7
CDR3nt: TGTGCTAGCAGCTTAGAGAGGGCTGCTACGCAGTATTTT
CDR3aa: CASSLERAATQYF

abundance: few
d_gene: NA
j_gene: TRBJ2-3
v_gene: TRBV7-2
CDR3nt: TGTGCCAGCAGCCCCAGGTTCGGTACGCAGTATTTT
CDR3aa: CASSPRFGTQYF

abundance: NA
d_gene: NA
j_gene: TRBJ2-5
v_gene: TRBV4-3
CDR3nt: TGCGCCAGCAGCCAAGAAGTGGGGGCTGCAGGGACCCAGTACTTC
CDR3aa: CASSQEVGAAGTQYF

abundance: many
d_gene: NA
j_gene: TRBJ2-7
v_gene: TRBV4-3
CDR3nt: TGCGCCAGCAGCCAAGATGTGGGGCCGCATTACTACGAGCAGTACTTC
CDR3aa: CASSQDVGPHYYEQYF

abundance: NA
d_gene: TRBD2
j_gene: TRBJ2-7
v_gene: TRBV10-2
CDR3nt: TGCGCCAGTACCCGGGGGGGGCCGGCGTACTTC
CDR3aa: CASTRGGPAYF

abundance: few
d_gene: NA
j_gene: TRBJ2-7
v_gene: TRBV19
CDR3nt: TGTGCCAGTAGCCTCATGGGCACTACCTACGAGCAGTACTTC
CDR3aa: CASSLMGTTYEQYF

abundance: NA
d_gene: NA
j_gene: TRBJ2-1
v_gene: TRBV9
CDR3nt: TGTGCCAGCAGCGTAGAGGCGTCGGGAAATGAGCAGTTCTTC
CDR3aa: CASSVEASGNEQFF

abundance: few
d_gene: TRBD2
j_gene: TRBJ2-3
v_gene: TRBV20-1
CDR3nt: TGCAGTGCAACCCTAAAGGGGGGCGGGAGGACAGATACGCAGTATTTT
CDR3aa: CSATLKGGGRTDTQYF

abundance: few
d_gene: TRBD2
j_gene: TRBJ2-3
v_gene: TRBV12-3/TRBV12-4
CDR3nt: TGTGCCAGCAGTTATAGCGGGGGGCCCCCAGATACGCAGTATTTT
CDR3aa: CASSYSGGPPDTQYF

abundance: few
d_gene: NA
j_gene: TRBJ2-1
v_gene: TRBV27
CDR3nt: TGTGCCAGCAGTTTATCGTCCCACCATCAGCAGTTCTTC
CDR3aa: CASSLSSHHQQFF

abundance: NA
d_gene: TRBD2
j_gene: TRBJ2-1
v_gene: TRBV20-1
CDR3nt: TGCAGTGCTAGAGGAAGCGGGAGGAATGAGCAGTTCTTC
CDR3aa: CSARGSGRNEQFF

abundance: few
d_gene: NA
j_gene: TRBJ2-1
v_gene: TRBV25-1
CDR3nt: TGTGCCAGCAGTGCCGGTTCAGGGCTTCCCGTGTATGAGCAGTTCTTC
CDR3aa: CASSAGSGLPVYEQFF

abundance: NA
d_gene: TRBD2
j_gene: TRBJ2-1
v_gene: TRBV5-6
CDR3nt: TGTGCCAGCAGCTTGACTAGCGGGATAGGGTCCGGGTACAATGAGCAGTTCTTC
CDR3aa: CASSLTSGIGSGYNEQFF

abundance: many
d_gene: TRBD1
j_gene: TRBJ2-3
v_gene: TRBV29-1
CDR3nt: TGCAGCGTTCATAACAGGGGGCCCACAGATACGCAGTATTTT
CDR3aa: CSVHNRGPTDTQYF